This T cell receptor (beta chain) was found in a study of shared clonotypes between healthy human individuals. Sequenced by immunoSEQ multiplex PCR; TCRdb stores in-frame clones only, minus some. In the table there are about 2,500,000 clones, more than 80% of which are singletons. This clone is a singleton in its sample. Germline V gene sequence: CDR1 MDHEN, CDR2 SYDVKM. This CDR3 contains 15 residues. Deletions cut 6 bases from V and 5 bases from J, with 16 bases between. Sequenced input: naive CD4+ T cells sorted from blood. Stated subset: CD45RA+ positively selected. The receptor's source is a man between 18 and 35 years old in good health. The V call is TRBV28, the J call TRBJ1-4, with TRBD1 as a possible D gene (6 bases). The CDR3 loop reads CASRLPGQSNEKLFF. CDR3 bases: TGTGCCAGCAGACTCCCAGGACAGTCGAATGAAAAACTGTTTTTT.